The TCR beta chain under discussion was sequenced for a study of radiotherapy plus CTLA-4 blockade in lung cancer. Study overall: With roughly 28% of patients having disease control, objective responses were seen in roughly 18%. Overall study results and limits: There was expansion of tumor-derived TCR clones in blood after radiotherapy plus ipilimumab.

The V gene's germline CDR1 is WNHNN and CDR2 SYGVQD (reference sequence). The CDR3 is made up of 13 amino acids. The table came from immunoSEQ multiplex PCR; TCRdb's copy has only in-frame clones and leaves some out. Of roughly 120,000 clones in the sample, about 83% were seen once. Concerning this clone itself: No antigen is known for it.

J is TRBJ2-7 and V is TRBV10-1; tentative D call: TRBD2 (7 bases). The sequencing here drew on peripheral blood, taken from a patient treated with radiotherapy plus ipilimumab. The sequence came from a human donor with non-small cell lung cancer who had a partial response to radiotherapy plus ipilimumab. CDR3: CAARKKGGAEQYF. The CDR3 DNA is TGCGCAGCCCGCAAAAAGGGGGGGGCCGAGCAGTACTTC.